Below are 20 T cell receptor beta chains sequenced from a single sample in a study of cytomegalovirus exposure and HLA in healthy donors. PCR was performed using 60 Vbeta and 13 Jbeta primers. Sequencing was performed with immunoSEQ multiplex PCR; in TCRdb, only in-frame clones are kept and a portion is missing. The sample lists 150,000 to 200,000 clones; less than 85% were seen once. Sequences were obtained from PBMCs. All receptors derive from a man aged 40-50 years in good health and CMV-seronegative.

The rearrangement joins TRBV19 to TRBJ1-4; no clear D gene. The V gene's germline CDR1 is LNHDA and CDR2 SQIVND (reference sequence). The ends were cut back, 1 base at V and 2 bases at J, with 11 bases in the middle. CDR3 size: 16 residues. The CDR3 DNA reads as TGTGCCAGTAGTATAGGTAACGGGGAGACTAATGAAAAACTGTTTTTT. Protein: CASSIGNGETNEKLFF. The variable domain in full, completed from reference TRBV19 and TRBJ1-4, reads DGGITQSPKYLFRKEGQNVTLSCEQNLNHDAMYWYRQDPGQGLRLIYYSQIVNDFQKGDIAEGYSVSREKKESFPLTVTSAQKNPTAFYLCASSIGNGETNEKLFFGSGTQLSVL.

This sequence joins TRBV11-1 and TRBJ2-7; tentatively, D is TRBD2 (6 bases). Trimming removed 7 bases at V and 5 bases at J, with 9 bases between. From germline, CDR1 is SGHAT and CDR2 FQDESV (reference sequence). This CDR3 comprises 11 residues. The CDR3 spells CASTGDHEQYF. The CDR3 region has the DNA TGTGCCAGCACGGGGGATCACGAGCAGTACTTC. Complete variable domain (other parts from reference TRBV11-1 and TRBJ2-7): EAEVAQSPRYKITEKSQAVAFWCDPISGHATLYWYRQILGQGPELLVQFQDESVVDDSQLPKDRFSAERLKGVDSTLKIQPAELGDSAMYLCASTGDHEQYFGPGTRLTVT.

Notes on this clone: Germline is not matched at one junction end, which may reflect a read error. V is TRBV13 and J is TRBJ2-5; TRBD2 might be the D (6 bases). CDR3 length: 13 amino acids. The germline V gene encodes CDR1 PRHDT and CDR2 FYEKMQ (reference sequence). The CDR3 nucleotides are TGTGCCAGCAGCCCGGGGGACCAAGAAACCCAGTACTTC. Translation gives CASSPGDQETQYF.

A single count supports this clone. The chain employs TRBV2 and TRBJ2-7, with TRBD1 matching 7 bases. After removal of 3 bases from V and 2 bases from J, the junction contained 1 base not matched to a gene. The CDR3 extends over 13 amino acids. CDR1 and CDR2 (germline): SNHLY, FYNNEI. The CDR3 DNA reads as TGTGCCAGCAGTGAGCAGGGGGCCTACGAGCAGTACTTC. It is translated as CASSEQGAYEQYF.

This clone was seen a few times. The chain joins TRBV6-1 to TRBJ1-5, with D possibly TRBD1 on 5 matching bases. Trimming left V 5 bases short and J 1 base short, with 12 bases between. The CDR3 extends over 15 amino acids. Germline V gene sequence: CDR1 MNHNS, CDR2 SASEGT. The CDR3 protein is CASSRTSLSNQPQHF. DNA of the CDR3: TGTGCCAGCAGTAGGACATCCCTAAGCAATCAGCCCCAGCATTTT.

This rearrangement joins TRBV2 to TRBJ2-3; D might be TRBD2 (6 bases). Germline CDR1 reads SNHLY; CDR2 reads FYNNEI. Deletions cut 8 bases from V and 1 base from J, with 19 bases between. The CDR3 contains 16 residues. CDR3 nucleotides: TGTGCCAGCGTCTACTTACCGGGGGTGGGCACAGATACGCAGTATTTT. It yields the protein CASVYLPGVGTDTQYF.

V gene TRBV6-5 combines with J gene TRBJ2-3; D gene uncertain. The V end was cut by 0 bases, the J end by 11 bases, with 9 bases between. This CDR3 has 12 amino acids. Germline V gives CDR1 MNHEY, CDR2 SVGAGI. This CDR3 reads CASSYSGLGQYF. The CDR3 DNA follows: TGTGCCAGCAGTTACTCGGGCTTGGGGCAGTATTTT.

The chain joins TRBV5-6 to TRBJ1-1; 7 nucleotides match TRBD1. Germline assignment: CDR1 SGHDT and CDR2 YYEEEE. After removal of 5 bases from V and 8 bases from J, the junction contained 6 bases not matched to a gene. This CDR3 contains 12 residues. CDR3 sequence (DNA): TGTGCCAGCAGATATGACAGGGAAGAAGCTTTCTTT. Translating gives CASRYDREEAFF.

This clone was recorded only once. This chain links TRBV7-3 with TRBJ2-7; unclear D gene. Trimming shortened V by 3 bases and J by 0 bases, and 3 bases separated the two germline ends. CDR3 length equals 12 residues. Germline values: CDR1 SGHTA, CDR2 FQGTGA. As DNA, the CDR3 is TGTGCCAGCAGCTTGAGCTCCTACGAGCAGTACTTC. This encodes CASSLSSYEQYF.

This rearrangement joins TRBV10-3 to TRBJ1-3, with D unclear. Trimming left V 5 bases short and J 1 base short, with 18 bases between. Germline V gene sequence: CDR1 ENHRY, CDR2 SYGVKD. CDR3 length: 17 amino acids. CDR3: CAISLPPELLSGNTIYF. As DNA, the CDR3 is TGTGCCATCAGTCTCCCACCTGAGCTTCTATCTGGAAACACCATATATTTT.

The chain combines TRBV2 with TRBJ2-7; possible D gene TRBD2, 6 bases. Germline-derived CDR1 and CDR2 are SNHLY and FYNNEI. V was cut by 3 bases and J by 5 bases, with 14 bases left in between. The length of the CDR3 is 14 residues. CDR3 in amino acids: CASSDWSGVNEQYF. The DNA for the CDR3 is TGTGCCAGCAGTGACTGGTCGGGGGTCAACGAGCAGTACTTC.

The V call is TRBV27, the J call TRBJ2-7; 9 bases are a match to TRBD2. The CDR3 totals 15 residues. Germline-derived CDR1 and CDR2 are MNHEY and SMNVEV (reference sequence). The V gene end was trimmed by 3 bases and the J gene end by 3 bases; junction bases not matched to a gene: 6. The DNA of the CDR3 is TGTGCCAGCAGTTTGGGAGCGGGGGGAATCTACGAGCAGTACTTC. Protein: CASSLGAGGIYEQYF.

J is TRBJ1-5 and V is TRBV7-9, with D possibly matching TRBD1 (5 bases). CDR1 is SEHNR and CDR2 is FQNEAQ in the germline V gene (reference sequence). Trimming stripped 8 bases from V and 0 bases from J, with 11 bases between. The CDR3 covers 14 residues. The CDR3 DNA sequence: TGTGCCAGCGGGGCATCTTATAGCAATCAGCCCCAGCATTTT. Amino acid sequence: CASGASYSNQPQHF.

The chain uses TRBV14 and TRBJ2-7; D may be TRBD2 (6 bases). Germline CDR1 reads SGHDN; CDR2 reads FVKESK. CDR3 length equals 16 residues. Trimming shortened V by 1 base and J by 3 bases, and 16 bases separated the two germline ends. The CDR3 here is CASSQVGAGYYYEQYF. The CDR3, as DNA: TGTGCCAGCAGCCAAGTTGGAGCGGGCTATTACTACGAGCAGTACTTC. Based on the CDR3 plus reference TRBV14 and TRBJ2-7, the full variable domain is EAGVTQFPSHSVIEKGQTVTLRCDPISGHDNLYWYRRVMGKEIKFLLHFVKESKQDESGMPNNRFLAERTGGTYSTLKVQPAELEDSGVYFCASSQVGAGYYYEQYFGPGTRLTVT.

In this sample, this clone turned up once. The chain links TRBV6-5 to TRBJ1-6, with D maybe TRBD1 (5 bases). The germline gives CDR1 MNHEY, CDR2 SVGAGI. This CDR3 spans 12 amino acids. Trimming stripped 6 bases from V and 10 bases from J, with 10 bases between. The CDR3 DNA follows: TGTGCCAGCAGCAATCGACAGTCACCCCTCCACTTT. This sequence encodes CASSNRQSPLHF.

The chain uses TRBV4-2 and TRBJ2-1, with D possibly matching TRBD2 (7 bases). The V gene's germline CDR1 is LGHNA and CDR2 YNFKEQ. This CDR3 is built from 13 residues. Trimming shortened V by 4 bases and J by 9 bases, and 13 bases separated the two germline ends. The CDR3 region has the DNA TGTGCCAGCAGCCCCGAGGGGGAGGGTGAGCAGTTCTTC. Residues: CASSPEGEGEQFF.

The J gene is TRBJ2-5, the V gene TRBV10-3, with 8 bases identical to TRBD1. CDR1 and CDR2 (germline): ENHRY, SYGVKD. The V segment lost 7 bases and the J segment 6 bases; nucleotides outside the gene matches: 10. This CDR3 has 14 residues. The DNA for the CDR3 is TGTGCCATCACCAAGGACAGGGATGCCCAGACCCAGTACTTC. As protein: CAITKDRDAQTQYF.

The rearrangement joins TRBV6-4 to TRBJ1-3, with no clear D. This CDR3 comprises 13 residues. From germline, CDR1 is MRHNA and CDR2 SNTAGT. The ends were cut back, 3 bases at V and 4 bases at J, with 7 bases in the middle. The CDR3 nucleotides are TGTGCCAGCAGTGAACAGATCGGAAACACCATATATTTT. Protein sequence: CASSEQIGNTIYF.

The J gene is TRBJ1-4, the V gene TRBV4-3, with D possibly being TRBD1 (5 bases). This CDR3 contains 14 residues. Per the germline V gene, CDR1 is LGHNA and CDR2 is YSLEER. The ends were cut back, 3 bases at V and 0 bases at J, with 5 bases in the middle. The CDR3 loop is CASSQTATNEKLFF. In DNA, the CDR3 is TGCGCCAGCAGCCAGACAGCAACTAATGAAAAACTGTTTTTT.

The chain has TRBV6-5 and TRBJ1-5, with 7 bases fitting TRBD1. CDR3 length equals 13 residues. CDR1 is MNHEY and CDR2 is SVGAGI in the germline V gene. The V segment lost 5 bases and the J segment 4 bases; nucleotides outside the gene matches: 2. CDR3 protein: CASSAQGNQPQHF. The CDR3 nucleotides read TGTGCCAGCAGTGCACAGGGGAATCAGCCCCAGCATTTT.